This entry features one T cell receptor (beta chain) sequence. Its antigen is unidentified. This sample is drawn from a study of cytomegalovirus exposure and HLA in healthy donors. Overall study context: Early on, a data release was issued that held 80 million to 90 million unique TCRs from HLA-typed donors.

Per the germline V gene, CDR1 is LNHDA and CDR2 is SQIVND (reference sequence). V lost 6 bases and J lost 2, with 13 bases in between. This CDR3 has 15 amino acids. PCR employed 60 Vbeta and 13 Jbeta primers. TCRdb keeps only in-frame clones here, not all; method: immunoSEQ multiplex PCR. The data hold 170,000 or so clones, with about 82% observed a single time. Points from the study as a whole: In a later analysis, HLA-associated beta chains showed higher expansion and lower generation probabilities than comparable chains. Later work found most CMV-associated TCR beta chains apparently HLA-restricted.

The TCR sequence derives from a woman in her fifties or sixties in good health and CMV-seropositive. The sample consisted of PBMCs. This rearrangement joins TRBV19 to TRBJ2-2; weak D call: TRBD1 (6 bases). CDR3 protein: CASRKRQVNTGELFF. CDR3 DNA: TGTGCCAGTAGGAAACGACAGGTTAACACCGGGGAGCTGTTTTTT.